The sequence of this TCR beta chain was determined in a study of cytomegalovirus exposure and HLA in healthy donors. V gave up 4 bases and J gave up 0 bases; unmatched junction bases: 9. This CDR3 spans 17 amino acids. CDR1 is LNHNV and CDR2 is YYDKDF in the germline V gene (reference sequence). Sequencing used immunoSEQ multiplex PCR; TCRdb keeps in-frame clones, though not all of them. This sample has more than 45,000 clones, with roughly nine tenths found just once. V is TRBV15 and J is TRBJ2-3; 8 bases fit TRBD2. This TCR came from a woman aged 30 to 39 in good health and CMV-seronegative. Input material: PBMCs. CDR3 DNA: TGTGCCACCAGCACTACTAGCGGAGGGGGTAGCACAGATACGCAGTATTTT. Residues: CATSTTSGGGSTDTQYF.